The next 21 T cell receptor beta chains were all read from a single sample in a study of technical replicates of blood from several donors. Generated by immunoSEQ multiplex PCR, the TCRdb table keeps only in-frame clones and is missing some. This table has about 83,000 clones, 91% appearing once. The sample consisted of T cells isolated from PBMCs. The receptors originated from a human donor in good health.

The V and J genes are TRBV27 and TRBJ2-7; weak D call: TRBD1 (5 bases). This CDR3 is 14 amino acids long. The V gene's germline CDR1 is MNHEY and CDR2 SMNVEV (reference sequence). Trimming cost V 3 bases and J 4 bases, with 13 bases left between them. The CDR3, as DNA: TGTGCCAGCAGTTTCGCCAGGGAACTTTACGAGCAGTACTTC. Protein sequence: CASSFARELYEQYF.

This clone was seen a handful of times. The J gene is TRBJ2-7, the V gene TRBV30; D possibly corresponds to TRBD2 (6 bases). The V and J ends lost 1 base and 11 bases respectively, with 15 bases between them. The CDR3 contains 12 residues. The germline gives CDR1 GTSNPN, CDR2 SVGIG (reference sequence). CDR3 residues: CAWSGGDSRKYF. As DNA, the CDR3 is TGTGCCTGGAGTGGGGGGGATTCTAGGAAGTACTTC.

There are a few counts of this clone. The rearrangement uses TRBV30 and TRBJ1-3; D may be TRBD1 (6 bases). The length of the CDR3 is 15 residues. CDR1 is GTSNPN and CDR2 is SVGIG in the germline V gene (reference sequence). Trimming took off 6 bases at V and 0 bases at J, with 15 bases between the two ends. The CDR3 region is CACTGGAPSGNTIYF. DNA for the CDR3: TGTGCCTGCACGGGGGGGGCGCCCTCTGGAAACACCATATATTTT.

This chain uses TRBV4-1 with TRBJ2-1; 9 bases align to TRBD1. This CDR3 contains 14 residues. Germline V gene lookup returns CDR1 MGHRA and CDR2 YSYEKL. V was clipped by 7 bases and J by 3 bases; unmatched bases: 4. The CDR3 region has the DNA TGCGCCAGCACCCTGGGACAGGGCTACAATGAGCAGTTCTTC. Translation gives CASTLGQGYNEQFF.

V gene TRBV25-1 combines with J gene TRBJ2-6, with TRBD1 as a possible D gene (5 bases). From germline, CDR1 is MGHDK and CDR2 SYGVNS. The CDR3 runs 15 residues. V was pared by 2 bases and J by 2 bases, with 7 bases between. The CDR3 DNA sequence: TGTGCCAGCAGTGAAAGGGGTACTGGGGCCAACGTCCTGACTTTC. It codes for CASSERGTGANVLTF.

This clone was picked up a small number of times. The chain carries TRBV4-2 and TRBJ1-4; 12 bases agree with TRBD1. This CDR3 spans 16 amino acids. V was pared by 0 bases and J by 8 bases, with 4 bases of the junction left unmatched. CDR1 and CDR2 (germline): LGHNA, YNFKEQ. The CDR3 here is CASSQDRGTGGEKLFF. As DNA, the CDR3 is TGTGCCAGCAGCCAAGATCGGGGGACAGGGGGCGAAAAACTGTTTTTT.

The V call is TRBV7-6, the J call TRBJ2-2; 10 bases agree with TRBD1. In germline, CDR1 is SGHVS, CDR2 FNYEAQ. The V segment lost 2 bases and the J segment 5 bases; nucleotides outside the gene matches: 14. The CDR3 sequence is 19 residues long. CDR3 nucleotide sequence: TGTGCCAGCAGCTTATACCCGAGGGGGGGGACAGGGGCAACCGGGGAGCTGTTTTTT. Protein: CASSLYPRGGTGATGELFF.

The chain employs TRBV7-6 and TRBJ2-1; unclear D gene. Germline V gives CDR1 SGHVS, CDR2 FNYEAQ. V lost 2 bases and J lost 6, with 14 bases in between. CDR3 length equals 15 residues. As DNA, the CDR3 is TGTGCCAGCAGCTTAATACCTAGTAGTCTCAATGAGCAGTTCTTC. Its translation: CASSLIPSSLNEQFF.

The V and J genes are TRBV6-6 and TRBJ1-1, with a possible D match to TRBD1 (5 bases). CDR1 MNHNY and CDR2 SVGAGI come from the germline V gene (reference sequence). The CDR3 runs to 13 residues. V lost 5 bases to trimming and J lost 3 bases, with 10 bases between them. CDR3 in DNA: TGTGCCAGCAGTGAGACAGCTGACACTGAAGCTTTCTTT. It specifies CASSETADTEAFF.

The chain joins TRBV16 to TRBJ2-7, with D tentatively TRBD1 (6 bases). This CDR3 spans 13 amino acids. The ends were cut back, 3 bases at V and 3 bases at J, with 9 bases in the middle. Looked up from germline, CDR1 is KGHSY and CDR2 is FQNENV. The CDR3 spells CASSQGAVYEQYF. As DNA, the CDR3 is TGTGCCAGCAGCCAGGGGGCCGTCTACGAGCAGTACTTC.

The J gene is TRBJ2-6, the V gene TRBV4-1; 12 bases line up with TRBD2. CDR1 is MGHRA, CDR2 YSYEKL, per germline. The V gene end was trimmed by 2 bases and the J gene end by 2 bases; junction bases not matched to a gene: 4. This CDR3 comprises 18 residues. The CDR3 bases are TGCGCCAGCAGCCAAAGGACTAGCGGGATGACTGGGGCCAACGTCCTGACTTTC. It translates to CASSQRTSGMTGANVLTF.

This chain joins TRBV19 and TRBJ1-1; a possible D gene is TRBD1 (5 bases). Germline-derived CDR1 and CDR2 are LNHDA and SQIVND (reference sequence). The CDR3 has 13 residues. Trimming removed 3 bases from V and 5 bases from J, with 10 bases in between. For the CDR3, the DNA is TGTGCCAGTAGTATCGGGGGTAAGACTGAAGCTTTCTTT. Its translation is CASSIGGKTEAFF.

DNA for the CDR3: TGTGCCAGCAGACTACAGGAATACAATGAGCAGTTCTTC. Its translation: CASRLQEYNEQFF. V gene TRBV7-9 combines with J gene TRBJ2-1; weak D call: TRBD1 (5 bases). CDR1 and CDR2 (germline): SEHNR, FQNEAQ (reference sequence). The CDR3 length is 13 residues. V lost 6 bases and J 4 bases, leaving 10 bases between the germline ends.

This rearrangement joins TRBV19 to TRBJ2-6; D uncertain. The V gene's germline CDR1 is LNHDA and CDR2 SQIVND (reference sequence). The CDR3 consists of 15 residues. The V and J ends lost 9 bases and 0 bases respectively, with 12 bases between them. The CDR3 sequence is CASSLSGSGANVLTF. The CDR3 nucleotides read TGTGCCAGCTCCCTTAGTGGCTCTGGGGCCAACGTCCTGACTTTC. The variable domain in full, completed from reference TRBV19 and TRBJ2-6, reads DGGITQSPKYLFRKEGQNVTLSCEQNLNHDAMYWYRQDPGQGLRLIYYSQIVNDFQKGDIAEGYSVSREKKESFPLTVTSAQKNPTAFYLCASSLSGSGANVLTFGAGSRLTVL.

Here the CDR3 reads CASSVGDRNINTQYF. DNA for the CDR3: TGTGCCAGCAGCGTAGGCGACAGGAATATTAATACGCAGTATTTT. The V gene is TRBV9, the J gene TRBJ2-3; possible D gene TRBD1, 6 bases. Germline values: CDR1 SGDLS, CDR2 YYNGEE. CDR3 size: 15 residues. The V gene lost 0 bases and the J gene lost 7 bases, with 15 bases spanning the gap.

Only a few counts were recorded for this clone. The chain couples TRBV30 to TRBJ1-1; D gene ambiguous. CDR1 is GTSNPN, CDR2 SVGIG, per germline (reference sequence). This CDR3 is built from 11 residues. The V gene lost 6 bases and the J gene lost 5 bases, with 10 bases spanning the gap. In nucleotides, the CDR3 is TGTGCCTGCTTCCTGCGGACTGAAGCTTTCTTT. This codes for CACFLRTEAFF.

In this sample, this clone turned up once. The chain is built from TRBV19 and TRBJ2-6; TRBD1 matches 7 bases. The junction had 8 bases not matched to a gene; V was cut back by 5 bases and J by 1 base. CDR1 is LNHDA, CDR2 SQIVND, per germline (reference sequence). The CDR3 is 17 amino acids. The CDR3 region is CASSPNRGTSGANVLTF. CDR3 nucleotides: TGTGCCAGTAGTCCGAACAGGGGAACTTCTGGGGCCAACGTCCTGACTTTC. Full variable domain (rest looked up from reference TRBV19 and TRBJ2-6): DGGITQSPKYLFRKEGQNVTLSCEQNLNHDAMYWYRQDPGQGLRLIYYSQIVNDFQKGDIAEGYSVSREKKESFPLTVTSAQKNPTAFYLCASSPNRGTSGANVLTFGAGSRLTVL.

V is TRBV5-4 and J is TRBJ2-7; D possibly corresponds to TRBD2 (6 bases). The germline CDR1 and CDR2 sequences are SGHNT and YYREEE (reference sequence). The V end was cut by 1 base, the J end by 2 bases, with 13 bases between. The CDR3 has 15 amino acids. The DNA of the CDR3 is TGTGCCAGCAGCTTGAGTTCGGGACTTCCCTACGAGCAGTACTTC. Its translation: CASSLSSGLPYEQYF.

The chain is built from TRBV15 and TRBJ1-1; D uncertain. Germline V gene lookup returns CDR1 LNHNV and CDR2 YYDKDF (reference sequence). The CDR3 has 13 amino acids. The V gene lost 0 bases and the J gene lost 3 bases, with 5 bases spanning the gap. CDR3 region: CATSRERYTEAFF. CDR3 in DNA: TGTGCCACCAGCAGAGAACGGTACACTGAAGCTTTCTTT.

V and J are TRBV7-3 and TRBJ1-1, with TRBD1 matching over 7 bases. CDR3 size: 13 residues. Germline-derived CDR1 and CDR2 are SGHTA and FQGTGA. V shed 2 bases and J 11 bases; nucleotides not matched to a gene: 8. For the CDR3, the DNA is TGTGCCAGCAGCTTAGACCAAGGGGGCAAGGCTTTCTTT. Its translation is CASSLDQGGKAFF.

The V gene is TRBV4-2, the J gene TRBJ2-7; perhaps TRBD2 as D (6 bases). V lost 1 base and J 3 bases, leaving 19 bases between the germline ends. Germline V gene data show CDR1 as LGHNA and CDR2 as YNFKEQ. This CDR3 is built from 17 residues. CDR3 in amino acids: CASSQARPSGGIYEQYF. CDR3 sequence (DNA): TGTGCCAGCAGCCAAGCTCGTCCCAGCGGAGGGATCTACGAGCAGTACTTC.